This T cell receptor (beta chain) comes out of a study of cytomegalovirus exposure and HLA in healthy donors. Trimming at V came to 4 bases and at J to 5 bases, leaving 9 bases not matched to a gene. The CDR3 runs to 15 residues. Germline CDR1 reads SGHRS; CDR2 reads YFSETQ. The PCR used 60 Vbeta and 13 Jbeta primers. Produced via immunoSEQ multiplex PCR; TCRdb's table is partial and in-frame only. The sample consists of about 90,000 clones, 78% of them appearing once. The sequence was collected from a woman aged 40 to 50 in good health and CMV-seropositive. The chain links TRBV5-1 to TRBJ2-1, with 7 bases aligning to TRBD1. Material for sequencing was PBMCs. CDR3 amino acids: CASSPGTAGNNEQFF. CDR3 DNA sequence: TGCGCCAGCAGCCCGGGGACAGCAGGTAACAATGAGCAGTTCTTC.